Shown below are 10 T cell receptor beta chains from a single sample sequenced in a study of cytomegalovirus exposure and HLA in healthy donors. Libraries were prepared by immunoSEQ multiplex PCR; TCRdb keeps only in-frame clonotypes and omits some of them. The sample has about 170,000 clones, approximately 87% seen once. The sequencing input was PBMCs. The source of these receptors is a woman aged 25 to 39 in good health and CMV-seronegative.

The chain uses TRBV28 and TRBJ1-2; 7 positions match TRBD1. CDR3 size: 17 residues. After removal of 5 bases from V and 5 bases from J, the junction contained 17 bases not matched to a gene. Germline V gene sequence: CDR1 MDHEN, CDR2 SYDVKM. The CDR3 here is CASSPAGTVDGFYGYTF. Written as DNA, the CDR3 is TGTGCCAGCAGTCCGGCCGGGACAGTCGATGGGTTTTATGGCTACACCTTC.

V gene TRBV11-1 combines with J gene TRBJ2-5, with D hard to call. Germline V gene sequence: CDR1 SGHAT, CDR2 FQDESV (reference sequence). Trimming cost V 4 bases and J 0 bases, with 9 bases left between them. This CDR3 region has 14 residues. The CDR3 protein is CASSSGLYQETQYF. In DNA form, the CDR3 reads TGTGCCAGCAGCTCAGGCCTGTACCAAGAGACCCAGTACTTC.

This CDR3 is CASSPTGGDYNSPLHF. The CDR3, as DNA: TGCGCCAGCAGCCCGACAGGGGGTGACTATAATTCACCCCTCCACTTT. The rearrangement joins TRBV5-1 to TRBJ1-6, with TRBD1 matching 9 bases. V shed 4 bases, J shed 3 bases, and the junction held 5 bases outside the gene matches. The CDR3 sequence is 16 residues long. CDR1 SGHRS and CDR2 YFSETQ come from the germline V gene.

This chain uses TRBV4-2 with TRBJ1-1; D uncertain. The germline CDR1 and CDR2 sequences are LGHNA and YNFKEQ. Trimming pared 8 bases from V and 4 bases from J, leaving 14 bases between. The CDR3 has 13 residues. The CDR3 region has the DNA TGTGCCAGCGGCTCGCCCGCGGGCACTGAAGCTTTCTTT. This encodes CASGSPAGTEAFF.

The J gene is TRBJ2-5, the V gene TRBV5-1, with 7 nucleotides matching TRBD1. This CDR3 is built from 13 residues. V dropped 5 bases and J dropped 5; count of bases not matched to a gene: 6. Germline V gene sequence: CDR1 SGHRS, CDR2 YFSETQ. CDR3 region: CASSKGAGETQYF. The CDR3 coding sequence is TGCGCCAGCAGTAAGGGGGCTGGCGAGACCCAGTACTTC.

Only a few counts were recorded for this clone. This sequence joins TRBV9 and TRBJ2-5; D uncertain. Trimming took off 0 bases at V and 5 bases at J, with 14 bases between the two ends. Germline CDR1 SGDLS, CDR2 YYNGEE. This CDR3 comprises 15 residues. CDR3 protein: CASSVAGQEVETQYF. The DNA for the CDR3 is TGTGCCAGCAGCGTAGCTGGCCAAGAGGTGGAGACCCAGTACTTC.

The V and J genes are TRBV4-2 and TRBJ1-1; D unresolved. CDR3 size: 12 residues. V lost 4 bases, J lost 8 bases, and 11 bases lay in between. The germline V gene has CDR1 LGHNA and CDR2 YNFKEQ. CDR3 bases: TGTGCCAGCAGCCTACGATCAGAAGAAGCTTTCTTT. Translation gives CASSLRSEEAFF.

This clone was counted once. CDR3 nucleotide sequence: TGTGCCTGGAGAACACCGGGACTACCTTACGAGCAGTACTTC. It specifies CAWRTPGLPYEQYF. The rearrangement links TRBV30 to TRBJ2-7, with 7 bases matching TRBD2. The germline V gene encodes CDR1 GTSNPN and CDR2 SVGIG (reference sequence). Trimming took 3 bases from V and 4 from J; bases not matched to a gene: 9. The CDR3 has 14 amino acids. Combining the CDR3 with reference TRBV30 and TRBJ2-7 gives the whole variable domain SQTIHQWPATLVQPVGSPLSLECTVEGTSNPNLYWYRQAAGRGLQLLFYSVGIGQISSEVPQNLSASRPQDRQFILSSKKLLLSDSGFYLCAWRTPGLPYEQYFGPGTRLTVT.

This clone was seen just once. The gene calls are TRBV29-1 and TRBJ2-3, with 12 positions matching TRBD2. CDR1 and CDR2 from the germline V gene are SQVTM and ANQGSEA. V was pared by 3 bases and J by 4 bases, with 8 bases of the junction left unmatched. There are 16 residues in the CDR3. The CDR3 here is CSVDLPSGRVPDTQYF. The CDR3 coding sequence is TGCAGCGTTGACCTACCTAGCGGGAGGGTGCCAGATACGCAGTATTTT.

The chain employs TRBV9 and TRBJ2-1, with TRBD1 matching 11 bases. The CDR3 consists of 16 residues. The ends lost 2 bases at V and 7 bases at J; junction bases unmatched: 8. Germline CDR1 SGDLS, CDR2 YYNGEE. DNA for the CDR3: TGTGCCAGCAGCGTTGGTGGACAGGGGGCTATTAATGAGCAGTTCTTC. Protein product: CASSVGGQGAINEQFF.